This T cell receptor (beta chain) comes out of a study of spatial heterogeneity in lung cancer (dated by TCRdb to 2018 to 2020). Some background on the complete study: Beta-chain transcripts were consistently detected in greater numbers than alpha-chain transcripts, which likely reflects a higher abundance of beta-chain transcripts. In the raw uncorrected reads, each unique combination of TCR and UMI appeared on average more than ten times. In non-small cell lung cancer, the study made a quantitative comparison of TCR alpha and beta repertoires among multiple tumor regions, matched nontumor lung and blood. Nonsynonymous mutation counts, determined by whole-exome sequencing of tumor tissue, were related to features of the TCR repertoire. At surgery, 220 tumor regions, roughly 62 matched nontumor lung samples and 56 PBMC samples were TCR-sequenced for both alpha and beta chains.

This specimen's time point label, interpreted: sample taken at primary tumor resection. TCR sequencing used whole RNA extracted from tumor and nontumor lung tissue, or from cryopreserved PBMC samples, without cell sorting. The donors were about 65 patients from the lung TRACERx cohort who had early-stage, untreated non-small cell lung cancer. Patients were selected for TCR sequencing only if sufficient RNA was available from at least two tumor regions. Cut back by 5 bases and 2 bases, the V and J ends lie 9 bases apart. From cysteine to phenylalanine, the CDR3 is 13 amino acids long. CDR3 DNA is the only sequence kept; it has 39 bases, read in frame from the first base. CDR1 and CDR2 are read off the germline V gene (reference sequence) as SGHNT and YYREEE. General findings and caveats noted by the study authors: Additional single-cell paired TCR alpha and beta sequencing was considered necessary to confirm, at a functional level, the hypothesis that regional TCRs recognize regional mutations. Ubiquitous expanded tumor TCRs showed up in blood more often at tumor resection than at routine follow-up.

Receptor libraries were prepared by 5' RACE. Instrument on record: NextSeq 500. In the TCR library protocol, a unique molecular identifier was attached to each TCR cDNA molecule so that PCR and sequencing errors could be corrected. The authors' analysis ran thus. Decombinator tools were used for TCR identification, UMI-based error correction and CDR3 extraction. TCRs above a frequency of 2 per 1,000, corresponding to the top 1% of the tumor frequency distribution, were defined as expanded. Each repertoire was subsampled 100 times to 5,000 TCRs, after which Renyi diversity was computed with the R vegan package. CDR3 similarity networks were constructed using string-kernel similarity of amino acid triplets, with links drawn between CDR3s whose pairwise similarity was above 0.82. TCRdb ran its own pipeline on the public reads, namely fastp trimming at Q25 and MiXCR clone calling, and kept in-frame beta chains. CDR3 protein duplicates are merged, each entry listing the most common genes and DNA. The authors' filters were not applied to this entry. For this sample the table gives some 52,000 distinct CDR3 sequences, of which about 7% were detected only once. The ten largest make up approximately 2.9% of the sample.

This clonotype was detected a few times. The target of this receptor is not known. Base qualities are not provided; no much larger clone lies one nucleotide away. This sequence uses TRBV5-4 and TRBJ2-3; the D segment cannot be called with confidence. This clonotype was sampled from a female donor with early-stage non-small cell lung cancer. Sample: PBMCs, taken at surgery. The nucleotide sequence is TGTGCCAGCAGTGGCCTCCTCACAGATACGCAGTATTTT. Translated, this gives CASSGLLTDTQYF. This CDR3, with the reference TRBV5-4 and TRBJ2-3 proteins standing in past its ends, gives the full variable domain ETGVTQSPTHLIKTRGQQVTLRCSSQSGHNTVSWYQQALGQGPQFIFQYYREEENGRGNFPPRFSGLQFPNYSSELNVNALELDDSALYLCASSGLLTDTQYFGPGTRLTVL.